The 13 T cell receptor beta chains presented below share a single source sample, sequenced in a study of cytomegalovirus exposure and HLA in healthy donors. With 60 Vbeta and 13 Jbeta primers, the PCR was carried out. Generated by immunoSEQ multiplex PCR, the TCRdb table keeps only in-frame clones and is missing some. The top ten hold about 4.9% of the sample, which has approximately 160,000 clones, under 85% seen once. Sequenced: PBMCs. Every receptor here comes from a man between 18 and 29 years old in good health and CMV-seronegative.

The rearrangement links TRBV19 to TRBJ1-2; 7 bases align to TRBD1. Per germline, CDR1 LNHDA and CDR2 SQIVND (reference sequence). This CDR3 has 14 amino acids. The V gene end was trimmed by 2 bases and the J gene end by 6 bases; junction bases not matched to a gene: 6. CDR3 amino acids: CASSIQGGTHGYTF. CDR3 nucleotide sequence: TGTGCCAGTAGTATACAGGGGGGAACCCATGGCTACACCTTC.

The chain is built from TRBV7-8 and TRBJ1-5; possibly TRBD1 for D (6 bases). CDR3 length: 15 residues. Germline values: CDR1 SGHVS, CDR2 FQNEAQ. V was trimmed by 3 bases and J by 4 bases, leaving 13 bases between them. This chain's CDR3 is CASSLLQGLNQPQHF. CDR3 sequence (DNA): TGTGCCAGCAGCTTGTTACAGGGCCTAAATCAGCCCCAGCATTTT.

The chain combines TRBV15 with TRBJ2-3, with a possible D match to TRBD2 (6 bases). The CDR3 contains 16 residues. V lost 1 base, J lost 0 bases, and 11 bases lay in between. Germline CDR1 reads LNHNV; CDR2 reads YYDKDF (reference sequence). The CDR3: CATSRGDSASTDTQYF. For the CDR3, the DNA is TGTGCCACCAGCAGAGGGGACTCCGCTAGCACAGATACGCAGTATTTT.

On this clone: The junction differs from germline at one of its ends, possibly a read error. The rearrangement links TRBV7-9 to TRBJ2-7; D remains ambiguous. Germline V lookup: CDR1 SEHNR, CDR2 FQNEAQ (reference sequence). This CDR3 spans 12 amino acids. CDR3 coding DNA: TGTTCCAGCAGCCCCTCGGGTTTGGAGCAGTACTTC. Protein product: CSSSPSGLEQYF. Variable domain in full (rest from reference TRBV7-9 and TRBJ2-7): DTGVSQNPRHKITKRGQNVTFRCDPISEHNRLYWYRQTLGQGPEFLTYFQNEAQLEKSRLLSDRFSAERPKGSFSTLEIQRTEQGDSAMYLCSSSPSGLEQYFGPGTRLTVT.

The chain's CDR3 is CASSLGVTGGFYEQYF. As DNA, the CDR3 is TGTGCCAGCAGCTTAGGGGTGACAGGGGGATTCTACGAGCAGTACTTC. The chain is built from TRBV7-2 and TRBJ2-7, with 9 bases matching TRBD1. CDR1 SGHTA and CDR2 FQGNSA come from the germline V gene. This CDR3 spans 16 amino acids. The trim removed 1 base at V and 3 bases at J, leaving 7 bases unmatched.

This chain uses TRBV27 with TRBJ2-2, with a tentative D call TRBD1 (7 bases). V was pared by 6 bases and J by 5 bases, with 16 bases between. The germline gives CDR1 MNHEY, CDR2 SMNVEV (reference sequence). The CDR3 loop spans 15 amino acids. CDR3 amino acids: CASSPPQGGTGELFF. The CDR3 DNA is TGTGCCAGCAGCCCCCCGCAGGGGGGAACCGGGGAGCTGTTTTTT.

The rearrangement links TRBV7-9 to TRBJ2-3, with 7 bases fitting TRBD1. The germline V gene has CDR1 SEHNR and CDR2 FQNEAQ (reference sequence). This CDR3 is 15 amino acids long. J was trimmed by 1 base and V by 2 bases; bases with no gene match: 3. The CDR3 coding sequence is TGTGCCAGCAGCTTATTACAGGGGCGCACAGATACGCAGTATTTT. Translating it yields CASSLLQGRTDTQYF.

The V call is TRBV9, the J call TRBJ1-6; D may be TRBD1 (5 bases). V gave up 5 bases and J gave up 5 bases, with 14 bases separating them. Germline V gene lookup returns CDR1 SGDLS and CDR2 YYNGEE. This CDR3 contains 15 residues. The CDR3 sequence is CASSRTGRNNSPLHF. The DNA for the CDR3 is TGTGCCAGCAGTAGAACAGGTCGAAATAATTCACCCCTCCACTTT.

V gene TRBV5-6 combines with J gene TRBJ2-7; 11 positions match TRBD2. This CDR3 has 14 amino acids. The germline CDR1 and CDR2 sequences are SGHDT and YYEEEE. Unmatched junction bases numbered 6, after V lost 4 bases and J lost 6 bases. CDR3 protein: CASSGTSGGGEQYF. CDR3 nucleotides: TGTGCCAGCAGCGGAACTAGCGGGGGCGGCGAGCAGTACTTC.

The chain is built from TRBV6-1 and TRBJ2-7; TRBD2 is a possible D gene (6 bases). CDR3 length: 14 amino acids. V shed 6 bases and J shed 4 bases, with 16 bases lying between them. Germline CDR1 reads MNHNS; CDR2 reads SASEGT. For the CDR3, the DNA is TGTGCCAGCAGATTGACCGGGGGTAATTACGAGCAGTACTTC. The encoded protein is CASRLTGGNYEQYF.

The genes are TRBV11-3 and TRBJ2-7, with TRBD1 identical over 11 bases. CDR3 length: 15 residues. Unmatched junction bases numbered 5, after V lost 5 bases and J lost 2 bases. The germline gives CDR1 SGHNT, CDR2 YENEEA. The CDR3 DNA reads TGTGCCAGCAGCCCCCGGGACAGGGGGGCCTACGAGCAGTACTTC. It codes for CASSPRDRGAYEQYF.

The chain joins TRBV6-5 to TRBJ2-3; TRBD2 might be the D (5 bases). The CDR3 loop spans 13 amino acids. Trimming removed 7 bases from V and 11 bases from J, with 19 bases in between. Germline values: CDR1 MNHEY, CDR2 SVGAGI. This chain's CDR3 is CASIPAGGVKQYF. The CDR3 DNA sequence: TGTGCCAGCATCCCGGCCGGAGGAGTGAAGCAGTATTTT.

The chain combines TRBV11-3 with TRBJ2-2, with TRBD2 matching over 7 bases. Germline V CDR1 and CDR2: SGHNT, YENEEA. The CDR3 length is 16 residues. V gave up 2 bases and J gave up 5 bases; unmatched junction bases: 8. The CDR3 DNA reads TGTGCCAGCAGCTTAAATCGCGGGAGAGCAACCGGGGAGCTGTTTTTT. Translation gives CASSLNRGRATGELFF.